The 5 T cell receptor beta chains in this list originate from one sample, sequenced in a study of T cells in Graves' hyperthyroidism and ophthalmopathy. Using RNA transcripts as the source, TCR beta CDR3 regions were amplified. The HTBI primer set was used in a first-round RT-PCR of the TCR CDR3. TCRdb reprocessed the multiplex PCR reads with MiXCR, giving one entry per CDR3 protein. This table holds approximately 590,000 distinct CDR3 sequences, under 60% found once. Material for sequencing was peripheral blood or thyroid tissue (not recorded which). The receptors here all came from a woman between 18 and 29 years old with Graves' hyperthyroidism.

This clonotype was counted between two and nine times. The rearrangement links TRBV6-1 to TRBJ2-5; D possibly corresponds to TRBD2 (5 bases). The CDR3 has 16 amino acids. Deletions cut 2 bases from V and 0 bases from J, with 13 bases between. Germline lookup yields CDR1 MNHNS and CDR2 SASEGT. This CDR3 reads CASSESASNDQETQYF. Written as DNA, the CDR3 is TGTGCCAGCAGTGAATCGGCTAGCAACGACCAAGAGACCCAGTACTTC.

This clonotype was seen many times. The chain is built from TRBV7-9 and TRBJ2-7; a weak D match, TRBD2 (6 bases). V was trimmed by 5 bases and J by 5 bases, leaving 10 bases between them. Germline-derived CDR1 and CDR2 are SEHNR and FQNEAQ (reference sequence). The CDR3 has 12 residues. The CDR3 region has the DNA TGTGCCAGCAGCCCCGGGACTCACGAGCAGTACTTC. Translating gives CASSPGTHEQYF.

The chain is built from TRBV15 and TRBJ1-2; weak D call: TRBD1 (5 bases). This CDR3 is built from 12 residues. The V and J ends lost 3 bases and 8 bases respectively, with 10 bases between them. The germline V gene encodes CDR1 LNHNV and CDR2 YYDKDF (reference sequence). CDR3: CATSSYWDGYTF. The CDR3 DNA reads TGTGCCACCAGCAGTTACTGGGACGGCTACACCTTC.

This clonotype was recorded at least ten times. The chain is built from TRBV7-3 and TRBJ2-7, with no clear D. The CDR3 sequence is 12 residues long. The V gene lost 5 bases and the J gene lost 7 bases, with 12 bases spanning the gap. Germline-derived CDR1 and CDR2 are SGHTA and FQGTGA. The CDR3 region has the DNA TGTGCCAGCAGCCCTGACACCGGGGAGCAGTACTTC. Protein product: CASSPDTGEQYF.

The table lists this clonotype with many counts. The chain combines TRBV7-9 with TRBJ1-2; D call uncertain. Trimming removed 0 bases at V and 4 bases at J, with 6 bases between. Germline loops: CDR1 SEHNR, CDR2 FQNEAQ (reference sequence). The CDR3 loop spans 13 amino acids. The CDR3 bases are TGTGCCAGCAGCTTAGCAGGGTTCTATGGCTACACCTTC. Its translation: CASSLAGFYGYTF.